This section outlines one T cell receptor beta chain sequence together with its context. The CDR3 spans 13 residues. J lost 3 bases, V lost 6 bases, and 3 bases had no gene match. Per the germline V gene, CDR1 is KGHSH and CDR2 is LQKENI. The data stem from a study of blood T cell repertoires in COVID-19. Study information: From the United States, Italy and Spain came samples of acute and convalescent COVID-19. T cells, B-cell-depleted T cells, or PBMCs supplied cDNA or gDNA.

Authors' data handling: Reference gene primer amplification gave nucleated cell count estimates. Generated by immunoSEQ multiplex PCR, the TCRdb table keeps only in-frame clones and is missing some. The V and J calls and clone size were taken over from that table, and D and trimming were inferred from the DNA. Of roughly 67,000 clones listed, around four fifths are singletons. Sample: peripheral blood. The chain uses TRBV18 and TRBJ1-2; 8 bases line up with TRBD1. This TCR was recovered from a woman between 45 and 60 years old with active or convalescent COVID-19. The CDR3 reads CASSLTGDYGYTF. The CDR3 bases are TGTGCCAGCTCGCTGACAGGGGACTATGGCTACACCTTC.